This T cell receptor (beta chain) was recovered during a study of blood T cell repertoires in COVID-19. Study as a whole: The origin of the acute and convalescent COVID-19 samples was the United States, Italy and Spain. T cells, B-cell-depleted T cells, or PBMCs provided the cDNA or gDNA that served as material.

Profiled with immunoSEQ multiplex PCR; TCRdb holds only in-frame clones, not every one. The sample has some 30,000 clones, 80% to 95% seen once. In germline, CDR1 is SGHRS, CDR2 YFSETQ. V was shortened by 7 bases and J by 7 bases, with 14 bases between the two germline ends. The CDR3 spans 13 residues. The sample consisted of peripheral blood. The source of this sequence is an older man with active or convalescent COVID-19. The chain combines TRBV5-1 with TRBJ1-4, with D uncertain. The DNA of the CDR3 is TGCGCCAGCGGGCGGGGTGGGAGTGAAAAACTGTTTTTT. Encoded protein: CASGRGGSEKLFF.